This TCR beta chain was recovered during a study of shared clonotypes between healthy human individuals. The method was immunoSEQ multiplex PCR; TCRdb's version includes in-frame clones alone and lacks a portion of them. This sample has 450,000 to 500,000 clones, with roughly 80% found just once. The ends lost 5 bases at V and 16 bases at J; junction bases unmatched: 10. The germline gives CDR1 MNHNY, CDR2 SVGAGI (reference sequence). The CDR3 runs to 12 residues. Input material: PBMCs. The source of this sequence is a woman aged 40-49 years in good health. Some clones in this sample may be carry-over from other donors' samples. V is TRBV6-6 and J is TRBJ2-1; 8 nucleotides line up with TRBD2. CDR3 sequence reads: CASSPTGTRGFF. In DNA form, the CDR3 reads TGTGCCAGCAGTCCCACCGGGACTAGGGGTTTCTTC.